These 21 T cell receptor beta chains came from one sample sequenced in a study of chemoradiotherapy in HPV16-positive cancers. Profiling relied on immunoSEQ multiplex PCR, and the TCRdb table lists in-frame clones only, not all of them. The sample has 990 or so clones; approximately 90% are singletons. The input for sequencing was tumor tissue, taken from a patient who underwent chemoradiotherapy. These receptor sequences come from a human donor with HPV-associated anogenital cancer.

The gene calls are TRBV9 and TRBJ1-4, with a weak D call TRBD1 (5 bases). Trimming cost V 1 base and J 11 bases, with 9 bases left between them. Looked up from germline, CDR1 is SGDLS and CDR2 is YYNGEE. The CDR3 totals 12 residues. CDR3: CASSVQGGKLFF. CDR3 sequence (DNA): TGTGCCAGCAGCGTACAGGGCGGGAAACTGTTTTTT.

This clone is large (0.1 to 1%) by share. The chain has TRBV7-3 and TRBJ2-2; D uncertain. Germline V gene data show CDR1 as SGHTA and CDR2 as FQGTGA. V lost 2 bases and J 1 base, leaving 8 bases between the germline ends. The CDR3 runs 15 residues. DNA for the CDR3: TGTGCCAGCAGCTTATTAGCTGTGAACACCGGGGAGCTGTTTTTT. The encoded protein is CASSLLAVNTGELFF.

The V and J genes are TRBV27 and TRBJ1-1, with D hard to call. This CDR3 contains 14 residues. CDR1 and CDR2 from the germline V gene are MNHEY and SMNVEV (reference sequence). V lost 1 base and J lost 2, with 8 bases in between. CDR3 sequence: CASSLYAVNTEAFF. The CDR3 nucleotides are TGTGCCAGCAGTTTATATGCGGTCAACACTGAAGCTTTCTTT.

The genes are TRBV9 and TRBJ1-1; D may be TRBD1 (5 bases). The CDR3 extends over 14 amino acids. Trimming removed 4 bases at V and 3 bases at J, with 13 bases between. Germline V gene lookup returns CDR1 SGDLS and CDR2 YYNGEE. The CDR3 here is CASSNGGGDTEAFF. The CDR3 DNA is TGTGCCAGCAGCAATGGGGGAGGGGACACTGAAGCTTTCTTT.

The rearrangement links TRBV5-1 to TRBJ2-1; 9 bases are shared with TRBD2. Unmatched junction bases numbered 9, after V lost 0 bases and J lost 8 bases. CDR3 length equals 16 residues. Germline lookup yields CDR1 SGHRS and CDR2 YFSETQ. Here the CDR3 DNA reads TGCGCCAGCAGCTTGGGCCCTGGGGCGGGAGGGGATGAGCAGTTCTTC. Protein sequence: CASSLGPGAGGDEQFF.

The CDR3 spells CASSIGGPGRTEAFF. CDR3 DNA sequence: TGTGCCAGTAGTATTGGGGGGCCAGGTCGAACTGAAGCTTTCTTT. The chain recombines TRBV19 with TRBJ1-1, with D perhaps TRBD1 (6 bases). CDR3 length: 15 amino acids. From germline, CDR1 is LNHDA and CDR2 SQIVND (reference sequence). The germline V and J ends were trimmed by 3 bases and 5 bases, with 16 bases remaining between them.

V usage is TRBV5-6 and J usage is TRBJ1-1, with D unresolved. The CDR3 is 17 amino acids. Deletions cut 1 base from V and 0 bases from J, with 16 bases between. Per the germline V gene, CDR1 is SGHDT and CDR2 is YYEEEE. The CDR3 DNA is TGTGCCAGCAGCTTGACGGCGGCAGCTGTTATGAACACTGAAGCTTTCTTT. It translates to CASSLTAAAVMNTEAFF.

The sample holds one count of this clone. The chain couples TRBV10-3 to TRBJ2-7; TRBD1 might be the D (5 bases). V dropped 6 bases and J dropped 0 bases, with 9 bases sitting between them. Germline CDR1 is ENHRY and CDR2 is SYGVKD. The CDR3 runs to 13 residues. CDR3 protein: CAISQGFSYEQYF. The CDR3, as DNA: TGTGCCATCAGCCAGGGTTTCTCCTACGAGCAGTACTTC.

The J gene is TRBJ2-5, the V gene TRBV29-1; 7 bases line up with TRBD1. The V gene's germline CDR1 is SQVTM and CDR2 ANQGSEA. The junction had 1 base not matched to a gene; V was cut back by 4 bases and J by 2 bases. The CDR3 is 12 residues long. The CDR3 bases are TGCAGCGTTGCCAGGGGGCAAGAGACCCAGTACTTC. Translating it yields CSVARGQETQYF.

The chain uses TRBV27 and TRBJ2-2, with a possible D match to TRBD2 (7 bases). Germline V gene lookup returns CDR1 MNHEY and CDR2 SMNVEV (reference sequence). The V end lost 3 bases, the J end lost 6 bases, and 11 bases lay between the germline ends. The CDR3 spans 14 residues. In DNA, the CDR3 is TGTGCCAGCAGTTTGCGGGGGCTTTCCGGGGAGCTGTTTTTT. Protein: CASSLRGLSGELFF.

This chain uses TRBV18 with TRBJ2-3, with TRBD1 matching over 7 bases. V lost 3 bases, J lost 0 bases, and 0 bases stayed unmatched. Germline-derived CDR1 and CDR2 are KGHSH and LQKENI. This CDR3 has 14 amino acids. In nucleotides, the CDR3 is TGTGCCAGCTCACCGACAGGGAGCACAGATACGCAGTATTTT. Amino acid sequence: CASSPTGSTDTQYF.

CDR3 DNA: TGTGCCAGCAGACTTGGACAGACATATGGCTACACCTTC. As protein: CASRLGQTYGYTF. The chain links TRBV28 to TRBJ1-2; TRBD1 might be the D (6 bases). This CDR3 is 13 amino acids long. With 6 bases removed from V and 5 bases from J, the gap between germline ends came to 13 bases. CDR1 and CDR2 (germline): MDHEN, SYDVKM.

This chain links TRBV19 with TRBJ2-7, with D unclear. The CDR3 has 13 residues. V lost 4 bases to trimming and J lost 3 bases, with 10 bases between them. Looked up from germline, CDR1 is LNHDA and CDR2 is SQIVND (reference sequence). Written as DNA, the CDR3 is TGTGCCAGTAGTAACAGACCGGACTACGAGCAGTACTTC. Amino acids: CASSNRPDYEQYF. The complete variable domain, with remaining parts taken from reference TRBV19 and TRBJ2-7, reads DGGITQSPKYLFRKEGQNVTLSCEQNLNHDAMYWYRQDPGQGLRLIYYSQIVNDFQKGDIAEGYSVSREKKESFPLTVTSAQKNPTAFYLCASSNRPDYEQYFGPGTRLTVT.

The CDR3 sequence: CASSMGLSYNEQFF. The CDR3 bases are TGTGCCAGCAGTATGGGACTCTCCTACAATGAGCAGTTCTTC. The chain uses TRBV2 and TRBJ2-1, with D possibly TRBD2 on 6 matching bases. The CDR3 spans 14 residues. Per germline, CDR1 SNHLY and CDR2 FYNNEI. Trimming cost V 5 bases and J 0 bases, with 8 bases left between them.

This chain joins TRBV11-2 and TRBJ2-7; D uncertain. The germline gives CDR1 SGHAT, CDR2 FQNNGV. Trimming shortened V by 2 bases and J by 3 bases, and 2 bases separated the two germline ends. The CDR3 runs 11 residues. The CDR3 DNA is TGTGCCAGCAGCTTAAACTACGAGCAGTACTTC. Translated, it gives CASSLNYEQYF.

This sequence joins TRBV28 and TRBJ1-6; D gene ambiguous. Germline V gene data show CDR1 as MDHEN and CDR2 as SYDVKM. V dropped 5 bases and J dropped 5 bases, with 10 bases sitting between them. The CDR3 covers 14 residues. The CDR3 DNA is TGTGCCAGCAGTCTACTACATAATAATTCACCCCTCCACTTT. Translating it yields CASSLLHNNSPLHF. Combining the CDR3 with reference TRBV28 and TRBJ1-6 gives the whole variable domain DVKVTQSSRYLVKRTGEKVFLECVQDMDHENMFWYRQDPGLGLRLIYFSYDVKMKEKGDIPEGYSVSREKKERFSLILESASTNQTSMYLCASSLLHNNSPLHFGNGTRLTVT.

This chain uses TRBV28 with TRBJ2-1, with D unclear. The germline V gene has CDR1 MDHEN and CDR2 SYDVKM. This CDR3 spans 16 amino acids. With 5 bases removed from V and 5 bases from J, the gap between germline ends came to 19 bases. This CDR3 reads CASSRAYTSIHNEQFF. The CDR3 DNA reads TGTGCCAGCAGTCGTGCTTACACATCGATCCACAATGAGCAGTTCTTC.

The chain is built from TRBV25-1 and TRBJ2-5; D call uncertain. The J call is uncertain, as TRBJ2-7 better fits the DNA end. The germline gives CDR1 MGHDK, CDR2 SYGVNS. This CDR3 is built from 17 residues. The CDR3 coding sequence is TGTGCCAGCAGTGAAGTAAGGGTAGTTTCTCTCTCCTACGAGCAGTACTTC. Protein product: CASSEVRVVSLSYEQYF.

Written as DNA, the CDR3 is TGTGCCAGCAGGTATACAGCGAACACTGAAGCTTTCTTT. Amino acids: CASRYTANTEAFF. The V and J genes are TRBV2 and TRBJ1-1; D not resolved. CDR3 length equals 13 residues. Between the trimmed V and J ends, which lost 6 bases and 1 base, there was a span of 9 bases. CDR1 and CDR2 (germline): SNHLY, FYNNEI.

The chain combines TRBV7-3 with TRBJ2-2, with D possibly being TRBD1 (6 bases). Germline CDR1 and CDR2: SGHTA and FQGTGA. With 5 bases removed from V and 3 bases from J, the gap between germline ends came to 10 bases. The CDR3 has 14 residues. The CDR3 nucleotides read TGTGCCAGCAGCATACACAGGGACACCGGGGAGCTGTTTTTT. Its translation is CASSIHRDTGELFF.

This chain joins TRBV7-2 and TRBJ1-3; unclear D gene. The CDR3 has 15 residues. Germline V gives CDR1 SGHTA, CDR2 FQGNSA. V was pared by 1 base and J by 4 bases, with 11 bases between. The CDR3 bases are TGTGCCAGCAGCTTAGTTGCGGGCTCCGGAAACACCATATATTTT. Translated, it gives CASSLVAGSGNTIYF. Full variable domain (missing parts from reference TRBV7-2 and TRBJ1-3): GAGVSQSPSNKVTEKGKDVELRCDPISGHTALYWYRQSLGQGLEFLIYFQGNSAPDKSGLPSDRFSAERTGGSVSTLTIQRTQQEDSAVYLCASSLVAGSGNTIYFGEGSWLTVV.